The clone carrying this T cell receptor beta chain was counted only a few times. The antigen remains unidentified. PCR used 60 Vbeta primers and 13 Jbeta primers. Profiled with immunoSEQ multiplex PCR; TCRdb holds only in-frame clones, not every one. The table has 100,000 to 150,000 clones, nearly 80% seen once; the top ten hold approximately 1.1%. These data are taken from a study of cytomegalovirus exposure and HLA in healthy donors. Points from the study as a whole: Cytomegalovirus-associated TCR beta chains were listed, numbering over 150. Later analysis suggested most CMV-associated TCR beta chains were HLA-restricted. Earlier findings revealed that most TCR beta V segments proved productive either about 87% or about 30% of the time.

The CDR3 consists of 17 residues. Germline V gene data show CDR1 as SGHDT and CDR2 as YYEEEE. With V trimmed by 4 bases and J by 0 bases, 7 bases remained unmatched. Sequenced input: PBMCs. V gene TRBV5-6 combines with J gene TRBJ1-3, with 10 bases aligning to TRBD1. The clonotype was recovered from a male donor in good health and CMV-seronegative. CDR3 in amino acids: CASSTQTGGISGNTIYF. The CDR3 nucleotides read TGTGCCAGCAGCACTCAGACAGGGGGCATCTCTGGAAACACCATATATTTT.